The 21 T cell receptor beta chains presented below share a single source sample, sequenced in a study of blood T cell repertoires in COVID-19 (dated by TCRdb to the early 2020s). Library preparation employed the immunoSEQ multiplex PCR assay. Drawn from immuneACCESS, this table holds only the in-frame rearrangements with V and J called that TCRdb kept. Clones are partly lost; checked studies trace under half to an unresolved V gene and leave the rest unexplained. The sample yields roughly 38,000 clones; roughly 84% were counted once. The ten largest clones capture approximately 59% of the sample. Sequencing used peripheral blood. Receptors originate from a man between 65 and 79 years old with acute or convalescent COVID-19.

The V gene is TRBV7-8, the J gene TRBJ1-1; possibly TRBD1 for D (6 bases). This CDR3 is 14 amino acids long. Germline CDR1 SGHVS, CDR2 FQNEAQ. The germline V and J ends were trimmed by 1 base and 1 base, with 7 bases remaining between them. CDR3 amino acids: CASSLVGQNTEAFF. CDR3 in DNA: TGTGCCAGCAGCTTAGTGGGACAGAACACTGAAGCTTTCTTT.

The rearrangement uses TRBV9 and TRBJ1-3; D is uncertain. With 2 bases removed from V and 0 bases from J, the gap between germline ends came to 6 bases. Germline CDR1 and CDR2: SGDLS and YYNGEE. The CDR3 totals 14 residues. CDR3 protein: CASSVQSSGNTIYF. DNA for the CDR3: TGTGCCAGCAGCGTCCAATCCTCTGGAAACACCATATATTTT. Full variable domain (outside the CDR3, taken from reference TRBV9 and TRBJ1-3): DSGVTQTPKHLITATGQRVTLRCSPRSGDLSVYWYQQSLDQGLQFLIQYYNGEERAKGNILERFSAQQFPDLHSELNLSSLELGDSALYFCASSVQSSGNTIYFGEGSWLTVV.

The CDR3 sequence: CASSYRLPGSSYNEQFF. The DNA of the CDR3 is TGTGCCAGCAGCTATCGACTGCCCGGGAGCTCCTACAATGAGCAGTTCTTC. This chain links TRBV11-2 with TRBJ2-1; tentatively, D is TRBD2 (6 bases). The CDR3 has 17 residues. Deletions cut 4 bases from V and 0 bases from J, with 16 bases between. Per the germline V gene, CDR1 is SGHAT and CDR2 is FQNNGV. The full variable domain, in which reference TRBV11-2 and TRBJ2-1 provide the parts outside the CDR3, is EAGVAQSPRYKIIEKRQSVAFWCNPISGHATLYWYQQILGQGPKLLIQFQNNGVVDDSQLPKDRFSAERLKGVDSTLKIQPAKLEDSAVYLCASSYRLPGSSYNEQFFGPGTRLTVL.

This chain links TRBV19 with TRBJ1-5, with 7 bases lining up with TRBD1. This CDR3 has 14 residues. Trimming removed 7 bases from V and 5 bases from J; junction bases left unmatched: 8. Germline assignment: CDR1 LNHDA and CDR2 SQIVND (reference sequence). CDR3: CASKSRTGDQPQHF. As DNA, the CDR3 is TGTGCCAGTAAATCACGAACAGGGGATCAGCCCCAGCATTTT.

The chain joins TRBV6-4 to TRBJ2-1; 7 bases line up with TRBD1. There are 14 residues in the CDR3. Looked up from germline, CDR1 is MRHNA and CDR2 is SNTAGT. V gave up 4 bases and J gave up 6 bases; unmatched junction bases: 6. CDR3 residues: CASSVDRRSNEQFF. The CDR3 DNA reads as TGTGCCAGCAGTGTGGACAGGAGAAGCAATGAGCAGTTCTTC.

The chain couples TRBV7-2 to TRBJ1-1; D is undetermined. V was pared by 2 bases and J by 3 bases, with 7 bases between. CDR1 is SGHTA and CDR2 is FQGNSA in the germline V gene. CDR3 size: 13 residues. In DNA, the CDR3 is TGTGCCAGCAGCTTAATCGGAGACACTGAAGCTTTCTTT. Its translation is CASSLIGDTEAFF.

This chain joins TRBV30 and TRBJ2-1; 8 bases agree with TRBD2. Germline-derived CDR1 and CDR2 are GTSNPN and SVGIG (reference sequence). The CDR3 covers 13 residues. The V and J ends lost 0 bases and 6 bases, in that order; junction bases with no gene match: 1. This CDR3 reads CAWSVGTSNEQFF. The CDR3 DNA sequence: TGTGCCTGGAGTGTCGGGACTAGCAATGAGCAGTTCTTC. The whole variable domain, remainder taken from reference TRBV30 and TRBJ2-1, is SQTIHQWPATLVQPVGSPLSLECTVEGTSNPNLYWYRQAAGRGLQLLFYSVGIGQISSEVPQNLSASRPQDRQFILSSKKLLLSDSGFYLCAWSVGTSNEQFFGPGTRLTVL.

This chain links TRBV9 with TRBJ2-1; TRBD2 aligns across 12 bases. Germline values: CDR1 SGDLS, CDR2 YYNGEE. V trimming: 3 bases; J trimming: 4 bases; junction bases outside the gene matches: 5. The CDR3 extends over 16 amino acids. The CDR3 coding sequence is TGTGCCAGCAGCGGCCGACTAGCGGGGGCATACAATGAGCAGTTCTTC. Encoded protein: CASSGRLAGAYNEQFF.

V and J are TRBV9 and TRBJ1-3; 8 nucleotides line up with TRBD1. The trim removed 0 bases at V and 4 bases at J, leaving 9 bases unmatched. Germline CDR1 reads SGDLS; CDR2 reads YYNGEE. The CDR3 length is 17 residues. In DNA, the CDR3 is TGTGCCAGCAGCGTAGGGACAGGGCTATCGGGGGGAAACACCATATATTTT. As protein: CASSVGTGLSGGNTIYF.

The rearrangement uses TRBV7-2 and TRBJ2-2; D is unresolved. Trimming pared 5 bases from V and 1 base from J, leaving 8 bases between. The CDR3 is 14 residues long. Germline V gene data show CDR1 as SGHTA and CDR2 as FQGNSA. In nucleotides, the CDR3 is TGTGCCAGCAGCCAATACAGGAACACCGGGGAGCTGTTTTTT. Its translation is CASSQYRNTGELFF.

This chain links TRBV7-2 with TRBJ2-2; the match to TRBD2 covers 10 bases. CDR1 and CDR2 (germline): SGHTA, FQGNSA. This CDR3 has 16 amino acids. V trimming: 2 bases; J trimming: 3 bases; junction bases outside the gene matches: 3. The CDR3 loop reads CASSLRTSGYTGELFF. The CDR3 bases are TGTGCCAGCAGCTTAAGGACTAGCGGATACACCGGGGAGCTGTTTTTT. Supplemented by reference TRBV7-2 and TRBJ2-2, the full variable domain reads GAGVSQSPSNKVTEKGKDVELRCDPISGHTALYWYRQSLGQGLEFLIYFQGNSAPDKSGLPSDRFSAERTGGSVSTLTIQRTQQEDSAVYLCASSLRTSGYTGELFFGEGSRLTVL.

The CDR3 loop is CASSSWGQGTDTQYF. The CDR3 DNA follows: TGTGCCAGCAGCTCGTGGGGACAGGGAACAGATACGCAGTATTTT. The chain joins TRBV7-2 to TRBJ2-3; 9 nucleotides match TRBD1. The CDR3 contains 15 residues. The ends lost 4 bases at V and 3 bases at J; junction bases unmatched: 5. In germline, CDR1 is SGHTA, CDR2 FQGNSA.

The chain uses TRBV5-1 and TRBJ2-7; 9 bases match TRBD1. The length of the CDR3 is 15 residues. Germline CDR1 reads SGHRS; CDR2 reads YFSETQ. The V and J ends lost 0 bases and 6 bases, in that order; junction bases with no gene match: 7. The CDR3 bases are TGCGCCAGCAGCTTGGCAGGGACAGGGATGGGCGAGCAGTACTTC. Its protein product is CASSLAGTGMGEQYF.

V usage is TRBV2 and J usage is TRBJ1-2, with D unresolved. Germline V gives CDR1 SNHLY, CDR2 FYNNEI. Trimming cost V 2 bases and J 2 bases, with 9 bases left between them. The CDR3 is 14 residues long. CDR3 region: CASSELTGNYGYTF. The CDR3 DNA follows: TGTGCCAGCAGTGAATTAACGGGGAACTATGGCTACACCTTC.

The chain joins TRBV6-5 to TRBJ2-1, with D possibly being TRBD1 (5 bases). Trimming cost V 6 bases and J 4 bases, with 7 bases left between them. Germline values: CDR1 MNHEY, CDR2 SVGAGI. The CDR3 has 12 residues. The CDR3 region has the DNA TGTGCCAGCAGCAGACAGTACAATGAGCAGTTCTTC. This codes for CASSRQYNEQFF.

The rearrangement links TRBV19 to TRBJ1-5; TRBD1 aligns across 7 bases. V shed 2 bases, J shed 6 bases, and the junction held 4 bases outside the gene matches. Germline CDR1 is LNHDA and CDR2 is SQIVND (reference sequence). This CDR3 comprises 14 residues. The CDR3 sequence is CASSITGVAQPQHF. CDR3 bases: TGTGCCAGTAGTATAACAGGGGTGGCTCAGCCCCAGCATTTT.

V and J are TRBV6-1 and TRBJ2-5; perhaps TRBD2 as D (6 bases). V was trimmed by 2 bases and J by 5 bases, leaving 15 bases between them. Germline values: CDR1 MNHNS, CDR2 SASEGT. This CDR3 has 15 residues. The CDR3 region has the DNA TGTGCCAGCAGTGAATCGGGGGACCTTCCCGAGACCCAGTACTTC. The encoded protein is CASSESGDLPETQYF.

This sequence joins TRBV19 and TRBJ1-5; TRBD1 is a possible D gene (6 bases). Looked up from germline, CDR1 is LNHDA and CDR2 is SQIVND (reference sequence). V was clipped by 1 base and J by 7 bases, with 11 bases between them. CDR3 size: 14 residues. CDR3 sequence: CASSIVDSGQPQHF. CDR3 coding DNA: TGTGCCAGTAGTATAGTGGACAGTGGGCAGCCCCAGCATTTT.

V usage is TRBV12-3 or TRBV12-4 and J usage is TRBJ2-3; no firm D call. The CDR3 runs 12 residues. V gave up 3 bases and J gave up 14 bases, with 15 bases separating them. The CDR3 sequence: CASSLGPLRVYF. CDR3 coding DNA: TGTGCCAGCAGTTTGGGCCCCTTACGAGTGTATTTT.

In DNA form, the CDR3 reads TGCGCCAGCAGCTCCTCCTCCGGGACAGGCGTTGAAAAACTGTTTTTT. Translating gives CASSSSSGTGVEKLFF. The chain combines TRBV5-1 with TRBJ1-4; 8 bases align to TRBD1. Trimming at V came to 3 bases and at J to 7 bases, leaving 11 bases not matched to a gene. Germline V lookup: CDR1 SGHRS, CDR2 YFSETQ. This CDR3 is 16 amino acids long.

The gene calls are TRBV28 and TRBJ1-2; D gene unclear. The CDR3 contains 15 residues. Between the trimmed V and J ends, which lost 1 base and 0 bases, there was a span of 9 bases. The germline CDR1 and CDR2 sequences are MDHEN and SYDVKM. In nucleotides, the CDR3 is TGTGCCAGCAGTTTATTTTCCGTTTCTAACTATGGCTACACCTTC. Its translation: CASSLFSVSNYGYTF.